Below, 31 T cell receptor beta chains from the same sample are listed, as sequenced in a study of OX40 agonist ivuxolimab in advanced cancers. Here immunoSEQ multiplex PCR was the method, and the copy in TCRdb shows in-frame clones only, minus some. The sample records 100,000 to 130,000 clones, under 95% being singletons. The sequences come from CD4+ or CD8+ T cells sorted from blood, collected in a trial of the OX40 agonist ivuxolimab. Receptor source: an adult with an advanced solid tumor such as melanoma, head and neck, liver or kidney cancer.

The chain employs TRBV7-2 and TRBJ1-4; 11 bases are shared with TRBD1. CDR1 and CDR2 from the germline V gene are SGHTA and FQGNSA. The CDR3 length is 15 residues. V shed 5 bases, J shed 5 bases, and the junction held 4 bases outside the gene matches. CDR3 DNA sequence: TGTGCCAGCAGCCGCCGGGACAGGGGGAATGAAAAACTGTTTTTT. Translated: CASSRRDRGNEKLFF.

V is TRBV18 and J is TRBJ2-5; D unresolved. Looked up from germline, CDR1 is KGHSH and CDR2 is LQKENI. With 4 bases removed from V and 4 bases from J, the gap between germline ends came to 13 bases. This CDR3 comprises 14 residues. The chain's CDR3 is CASSLEMDGETQYF. In DNA, the CDR3 is TGTGCCAGCTCACTCGAGATGGATGGAGAGACCCAGTACTTC.

The sample holds a few counts of this clone. The rearrangement links TRBV13 to TRBJ1-2; a weak D match, TRBD1 (6 bases). CDR3 size: 15 residues. Looked up from germline, CDR1 is PRHDT and CDR2 is FYEKMQ (reference sequence). V lost 1 base and J 7 bases, leaving 16 bases between the germline ends. The DNA of the CDR3 is TGTGCCAGCAGCTTAGAGGGGGAAGGGGTTATTGGCTACACCTTC. Encoded protein: CASSLEGEGVIGYTF.

The chain uses TRBV5-6 and TRBJ2-7, with D hard to call. There are 12 residues in the CDR3. V was trimmed by 0 bases and J by 4 bases, leaving 5 bases between them. Germline lookup yields CDR1 SGHDT and CDR2 YYEEEE. The CDR3 region has the DNA TGTGCCAGCAGCTTGGCAGAGTACGAGCAGTACTTC. It is translated as CASSLAEYEQYF.

The chain is built from TRBV7-2 and TRBJ2-4; 14 bases map to TRBD2. Trimming cost V 4 bases and J 0 bases; bases outside gene matches: 8. From germline, CDR1 is SGHTA and CDR2 FQGNSA. This CDR3 has 19 amino acids. Written as DNA, the CDR3 is TGTGCCAGCAGCTCCTGGACTAGCGGGAGGCAACTAGCCAAAAACATTCAGTACTTC. Translated: CASSSWTSGRQLAKNIQYF.

This clone occurred a few times. CDR3 sequence (DNA): TGTGCCAGCAGCTCTTTACTAGCGGGTTACGAGCAGTACTTC. Amino acid sequence: CASSSLLAGYEQYF. The chain employs TRBV7-8 and TRBJ2-7; 9 bases fit TRBD2. J lost 4 bases, V lost 4 bases, and 5 bases had no gene match. Germline V lookup: CDR1 SGHVS, CDR2 FQNEAQ. The CDR3 sequence is 14 residues long.

The chain employs TRBV27 and TRBJ1-4, with TRBD1 matching over 9 bases. The CDR3 runs to 14 residues. Germline V lookup: CDR1 MNHEY, CDR2 SMNVEV (reference sequence). Losses at the gene ends were 5 bases for V and 7 bases for J; bases not matched to a gene: 5. This CDR3 is CASSPQGAGEKLFF. CDR3 coding DNA: TGTGCCAGCAGTCCACAGGGGGCCGGTGAAAAACTGTTTTTT.

The chain combines TRBV15 with TRBJ2-2; the D gene is possibly TRBD1 (5 bases). V was cut by 0 bases and J by 1 base, with 18 bases left in between. Per the germline V gene, CDR1 is LNHNV and CDR2 is YYDKDF (reference sequence). The CDR3 sequence is 19 residues long. This CDR3 is CATSRDDSVGARNTGELFF. DNA for the CDR3: TGTGCCACCAGCAGAGATGACAGCGTAGGGGCGAGGAACACCGGGGAGCTGTTTTTT.

V usage is TRBV5-6 and J usage is TRBJ2-7; the match to TRBD1 covers 10 bases. The ends lost 3 bases at V and 0 bases at J; junction bases unmatched: 15. This CDR3 region has 19 residues. Germline V gene lookup returns CDR1 SGHDT and CDR2 YYEEEE. In DNA form, the CDR3 reads TGTGCCAGCAGCTGGCGGACAGGGGGTTTTCCTTCATTCTCCTACGAGCAGTACTTC. Translated: CASSWRTGGFPSFSYEQYF.

The CDR3 DNA reads as TGTGCCAGCAGCCCCTTAAACGGGAATGAGCAGTTCTTC. Translation: CASSPLNGNEQFF. This chain uses TRBV14 with TRBJ2-1; D ambiguous. CDR1 and CDR2 (germline): SGHDN, FVKESK. Trimming stripped 4 bases from V and 7 bases from J, with 11 bases between. The CDR3 sequence is 13 residues long.

This clone occurred once. This sequence joins TRBV15 and TRBJ1-1; D remains ambiguous. This CDR3 is 14 amino acids long. Trimming removed 9 bases from V and 3 bases from J, with 17 bases in between. Germline V gives CDR1 LNHNV, CDR2 YYDKDF (reference sequence). The CDR3 sequence: CATLRSGKDTEAFF. The CDR3 DNA reads as TGTGCCACTCTGCGGTCGGGGAAAGACACTGAAGCTTTCTTT.

The V call is TRBV29-1, the J call TRBJ2-2, with D possibly matching TRBD1 (6 bases). Germline CDR1 SQVTM, CDR2 ANQGSEA. Trimming took off 3 bases at V and 3 bases at J, with 11 bases between the two ends. CDR3 length: 14 amino acids. The CDR3 protein is CSVDGAGDTGELFF. The DNA of the CDR3 is TGCAGCGTTGATGGTGCAGGGGACACCGGGGAGCTGTTTTTT.

The V and J genes are TRBV9 and TRBJ2-2; D possibly corresponds to TRBD2 (6 bases). The CDR3 sequence is 14 residues long. The V and J ends lost 2 bases and 8 bases respectively, with 13 bases between them. Germline CDR1 SGDLS, CDR2 YYNGEE. In DNA, the CDR3 is TGTGCCAGCAGCGTCAGAGCGGGCCTGGGGGAGCTGTTTTTT. Translation: CASSVRAGLGELFF.

V and J are TRBV12-5 and TRBJ1-5; no clear D gene. Trimming left V 2 bases short and J 6 bases short, with 11 bases between. CDR3 length: 14 amino acids. Germline V gene data show CDR1 as LGHNT and CDR2 as FRNRAP. The CDR3 region has the DNA TGTGCTAGTGGTTTGATTGGGGATAGTCAGCCCCAGCATTTT. Its protein product is CASGLIGDSQPQHF.

The CDR3 region is CASSYALQGRQKTQYF. The CDR3 nucleotides read TGTGCCAGCAGTTACGCGCTCCAGGGGCGCCAGAAGACCCAGTACTTC. The V gene is TRBV6-5, the J gene TRBJ2-5; D perhaps matches TRBD1 (6 bases). Trimming removed 2 bases at V and 6 bases at J, with 19 bases between. CDR1 is MNHEY, CDR2 SVGAGI, per germline. This CDR3 comprises 16 residues.

J is TRBJ1-2 and V is TRBV18; TRBD1 aligns across 8 bases. Germline CDR1 KGHSH, CDR2 LQKENI. The CDR3 length is 16 residues. With 6 bases clipped from V and 6 bases from J, the junction kept 15 bases outside the gene matches. CDR3 amino acids: CASSPGQARNGDGYTF. Here the CDR3 DNA reads TGTGCCAGCTCCCCGGGACAGGCCCGAAACGGGGATGGCTACACCTTC.

The chain joins TRBV7-2 to TRBJ1-5; unclear D gene. The V and J ends lost 1 base and 4 bases respectively, with 11 bases between them. CDR3 length: 15 residues. The germline V gene encodes CDR1 SGHTA and CDR2 FQGNSA. CDR3 residues: CASSLGGTSNQPQHF. The DNA of the CDR3 is TGTGCCAGCAGCTTAGGGGGAACGAGTAATCAGCCCCAGCATTTT. Variable domain in full (rest from reference TRBV7-2 and TRBJ1-5): GAGVSQSPSNKVTEKGKDVELRCDPISGHTALYWYRQSLGQGLEFLIYFQGNSAPDKSGLPSDRFSAERTGGSVSTLTIQRTQQEDSAVYLCASSLGGTSNQPQHFGDGTRLSIL.

This clone occurred a few times. The chain couples TRBV7-2 to TRBJ2-7; D may be TRBD1 or TRBD2 (7 bases each). Trimming left V 5 bases short and J 4 bases short, with 18 bases between. Germline-derived CDR1 and CDR2 are SGHTA and FQGNSA. The CDR3 is 15 residues long. CDR3 protein: CASSTGEGAQYEQYF. The CDR3 nucleotides read TGTGCCAGCAGCACCGGGGAGGGGGCGCAGTACGAGCAGTACTTC.

This chain uses TRBV28 with TRBJ2-3; 10 bases align to TRBD2. V was clipped by 5 bases and J by 4 bases; unmatched bases: 9. The germline V gene encodes CDR1 MDHEN and CDR2 SYDVKM. CDR3 length: 16 residues. The CDR3 nucleotides read TGTGCCAGCAGTCGTAATCCAAGCGGGAGGGCAGATACGCAGTATTTT. This sequence encodes CASSRNPSGRADTQYF.

The V gene is TRBV10-3, the J gene TRBJ1-5, with 8 bases identical to TRBD1. Germline CDR1 ENHRY, CDR2 SYGVKD. Germline trimming cut 5 bases from V and 2 bases from J; bases unmatched to any gene: 8. CDR3 length: 16 residues. The chain's CDR3 is CAISNQGARGNQPQHF. In DNA, the CDR3 is TGTGCCATCAGTAATCAGGGGGCTAGGGGCAATCAGCCCCAGCATTTT.

The chain couples TRBV18 to TRBJ2-7; D gene ambiguous. Deletions cut 6 bases from V and 5 bases from J, with 17 bases between. Germline CDR1 is KGHSH and CDR2 is LQKENI. This CDR3 has 14 residues. CDR3 residues: CASSPPSGNNEQYF. In DNA form, the CDR3 reads TGTGCCAGCTCCCCCCCGAGTGGGAATAACGAGCAGTACTTC.

The genes are TRBV6-6 and TRBJ2-7; D is possibly TRBD2 (6 bases). Per the germline V gene, CDR1 is MNHNY and CDR2 is SVGAGI (reference sequence). The V end was cut by 6 bases, the J end by 1 base, with 19 bases between. CDR3 length: 16 amino acids. The CDR3 DNA reads as TGTGCCAGCAGACCAAAGGGCGGGACGGCATCCTACGAGCAGTACTTC. Its protein is CASRPKGGTASYEQYF.

This sequence joins TRBV19 and TRBJ1-4; D might be TRBD1 (5 bases). Germline V lookup: CDR1 LNHDA, CDR2 SQIVND (reference sequence). The V end lost 5 bases, the J end lost 4 bases, and 14 bases lay between the germline ends. This CDR3 is 15 amino acids long. The CDR3 loop is CASSPKGPINEKLFF. The DNA for the CDR3 is TGTGCCAGTAGTCCAAAGGGACCGATTAATGAAAAACTGTTTTTT.

V and J are TRBV5-4 and TRBJ2-1; TRBD2 aligns across 15 bases. Losses at the gene ends were 7 bases for V and 5 bases for J; bases not matched to a gene: 10. CDR1 SGHNT and CDR2 YYREEE come from the germline V gene (reference sequence). The CDR3 spans 17 residues. In DNA form, the CDR3 reads TGTGCCAGCGGCCTCGGGACTAGCGGGAGGCTGGACAATGAGCAGTTCTTC. Translated, it gives CASGLGTSGRLDNEQFF.

The chain joins TRBV27 to TRBJ2-1; D gene ambiguous. CDR1 MNHEY and CDR2 SMNVEV come from the germline V gene (reference sequence). The length of the CDR3 is 16 residues. Trimming removed 5 bases at V and 0 bases at J, with 14 bases between. In DNA form, the CDR3 reads TGTGCCAGCAGTAGGGCCAAGACTTACTCCTACAATGAGCAGTTCTTC. Residues: CASSRAKTYSYNEQFF.

The V call is TRBV6-5, the J call TRBJ2-7, with 7 positions matching TRBD1. Germline-derived CDR1 and CDR2 are MNHEY and SVGAGI. Trimming took 6 bases from V and 3 from J; bases not matched to a gene: 11. There are 15 residues in the CDR3. The DNA of the CDR3 is TGTGCCAGCAGGCCCCCGGGACAGACTAACTACGAGCAGTACTTC. Translating it yields CASRPPGQTNYEQYF.

The rearrangement uses TRBV12-5 and TRBJ1-6, with D tentatively TRBD1 (6 bases). With 6 bases removed from V and 14 bases from J, the gap between germline ends came to 14 bases. The germline gives CDR1 LGHNT, CDR2 FRNRAP. The CDR3 loop spans 12 amino acids. CDR3 residues: CASGDDRRSLHF. As DNA, the CDR3 is TGTGCTAGTGGGGACGACAGGCGATCCCTCCACTTT.

The chain recombines TRBV28 with TRBJ1-1, with unresolved D. The CDR3 runs 15 residues. The germline V gene has CDR1 MDHEN and CDR2 SYDVKM. The V end lost 5 bases, the J end lost 11 bases, and 24 bases lay between the germline ends. CDR3 DNA sequence: TGTGCCAGCAGTCCAACTACAGCGGACTCACGGTCGGCTTTCTTT. This gives the protein CASSPTTADSRSAFF.

The V and J genes are TRBV19 and TRBJ1-1, with 7 bases fitting TRBD1. Unmatched junction bases numbered 7, after V lost 5 bases and J lost 1 base. The CDR3 loop spans 15 amino acids. Germline V gives CDR1 LNHDA, CDR2 SQIVND (reference sequence). Here the CDR3 reads CASSVRGYSNTEAFF. Written as DNA, the CDR3 is TGTGCCAGTAGTGTCAGGGGGTATTCGAACACTGAAGCTTTCTTT.

The rearrangement links TRBV29-1 to TRBJ1-4; D is ambiguous. Germline values: CDR1 SQVTM, CDR2 ANQGSEA. This CDR3 comprises 14 residues. Trimming took 4 bases from V and 2 from J, leaving 11 bases between them. DNA of the CDR3: TGCAGCGTTGGCCCGACAACTACTAATGAAAAACTGTTTTTT. It codes for CSVGPTTTNEKLFF.

In the case of this clone: Distinct nucleotide sequences in the sample also encode this CDR3. The gene calls are TRBV29-1 and TRBJ2-7, with TRBD1 matching over 7 bases. Germline V gene data show CDR1 as SQVTM and CDR2 as ANQGSEA. CDR3 size: 11 residues. With V trimmed by 6 bases and J by 2 bases, 1 base remained unmatched. CDR3 region: CSVGTAYEQYF. In DNA form, the CDR3 reads TGCAGCGTCGGGACAGCCTACGAGCAGTACTTC.